A single sample gave rise to the 27 T cell receptor beta chains below, sequenced in a study of chemoradiotherapy in HPV16-positive cancers (dated 2022 in TCRdb). Library preparation was by the immunoSEQ multiplex PCR assay. In TCRdb, the immuneACCESS table is reduced to in-frame sequences with V and J assigned. These tables do not hold every clone; where another copy was compared, an unresolved V gene accounts for under half, and the others remain unexplained. The sample contains 14,000 or so clones, nearly 70% of them found a single time. The ten most abundant clones make up roughly a fifth of the sample. Specimen collection occurred from a patient who underwent chemoradiotherapy. The origin of the receptors is a human donor with HPV-associated anogenital cancer.

V gene TRBV6-1 combines with J gene TRBJ2-7; TRBD1 matches 10 bases. Germline V gene sequence: CDR1 MNHNS, CDR2 SASEGT. CDR3 length: 14 residues. The ends lost 6 bases at V and 2 bases at J; junction bases unmatched: 4. Here the CDR3 DNA reads TGTGCCAGCAGCGCGGACAGGGGGGCCTACGAGCAGTACTTC. It translates to CASSADRGAYEQYF.

CDR3 bases: TGTGCCTCCAAGACTCAGGCCGCCGGGGCCAACGTCCTGACTTTC. Translated, it gives CASKTQAAGANVLTF. The chain is built from TRBV27 and TRBJ2-6; D remains ambiguous. The CDR3 loop spans 15 amino acids. Per germline, CDR1 MNHEY and CDR2 SMNVEV (reference sequence). Deletions cut 11 bases from V and 4 bases from J, with 18 bases between.

This clone occurred once. The J gene is TRBJ2-3, the V gene TRBV11-1; 8 bases agree with TRBD2. CDR1 SGHAT and CDR2 FQDESV come from the germline V gene (reference sequence). The ends lost 5 bases at V and 3 bases at J; junction bases unmatched: 7. There are 15 residues in the CDR3. The CDR3 spells CASSDNGGGTDTQYF. CDR3 DNA: TGTGCCAGCAGCGACAACGGGGGGGGTACAGATACGCAGTATTTT. Combining the CDR3 with reference TRBV11-1 and TRBJ2-3 gives the whole variable domain EAEVAQSPRYKITEKSQAVAFWCDPISGHATLYWYRQILGQGPELLVQFQDESVVDDSQLPKDRFSAERLKGVDSTLKIQPAELGDSAMYLCASSDNGGGTDTQYFGPGTRLTVL.

The chain uses TRBV29-1 and TRBJ2-4; 8 nucleotides align to TRBD1. The V segment lost 2 bases and the J segment 2 bases; nucleotides outside the gene matches: 5. There are 15 residues in the CDR3. Germline-derived CDR1 and CDR2 are SQVTM and ANQGSEA. This CDR3 is CSVEQTGVTKNIQYF. CDR3 bases: TGCAGCGTTGAACAGACAGGGGTCACCAAAAACATTCAGTACTTC.

This clone is a singleton in its sample. The J gene is TRBJ1-1, the V gene TRBV7-6, with a possible D match to TRBD1 (5 bases). V was pared by 5 bases and J by 1 base, with 11 bases between. There are 14 residues in the CDR3. From germline, CDR1 is SGHVS and CDR2 FNYEAQ. CDR3 sequence (DNA): TGTGCCAGCAGCCCCTTTACAGGGAACACTGAAGCTTTCTTT. It yields the protein CASSPFTGNTEAFF.

V and J are TRBV19 and TRBJ1-1, with 8 bases identical to TRBD1. In germline, CDR1 is LNHDA, CDR2 SQIVND (reference sequence). V was clipped by 4 bases and J by 4 bases; unmatched bases: 5. CDR3 length: 14 residues. Here the CDR3 reads CASSTGTGFTEAFF. CDR3 bases: TGTGCCAGTAGTACCGGGACAGGATTCACTGAAGCTTTCTTT.

The gene calls are TRBV4-1 and TRBJ2-7; TRBD2 might be the D (6 bases). The germline CDR1 and CDR2 sequences are MGHRA and YSYEKL. Trimming removed 0 bases from V and 2 bases from J, with 11 bases in between. The CDR3 has 15 residues. The CDR3 here is CASSQDGREAYEQYF. CDR3 sequence (DNA): TGCGCCAGCAGCCAAGATGGCAGGGAGGCCTACGAGCAGTACTTC.

The V gene is TRBV27, the J gene TRBJ2-7; 9 bases align to TRBD1. The J segment lost 5 bases and the V segment lost 4 bases, leaving 12 bases of the junction unmatched. This CDR3 comprises 16 residues. Looked up from germline, CDR1 is MNHEY and CDR2 is SMNVEV (reference sequence). For the CDR3, the DNA is TGTGCCAGCAGTTCACCCTCGGGACAGGGTCACCACGAGCAGTACTTC. The encoded protein is CASSSPSGQGHHEQYF.

The chain couples TRBV6-1 to TRBJ2-3, with 9 positions matching TRBD2. The J segment lost 1 base and the V segment lost 6 bases, leaving 5 bases of the junction unmatched. Germline CDR1 reads MNHNS; CDR2 reads SASEGT. CDR3 size: 15 residues. CDR3 residues: CASRGSGGRTDTQYF. The CDR3, as DNA: TGTGCCAGCAGGGGAAGCGGGGGGCGCACAGATACGCAGTATTTT.

CDR3 coding DNA: TGTGCCAGCAGCTTGGGAGAGGGGGCGGCCCGGTACTTC. Its protein is CASSLGEGAARYF. The chain is built from TRBV5-4 and TRBJ2-4, with TRBD1 matching over 7 bases. J gave up 15 bases and V 0 bases, and 9 bases lay outside the gene matches. The V gene's germline CDR1 is SGHNT and CDR2 YYREEE (reference sequence). The CDR3 consists of 13 residues.

This clone was seen a few times. The chain recombines TRBV2 with TRBJ2-2; unclear D gene. This CDR3 has 15 amino acids. In germline, CDR1 is SNHLY, CDR2 FYNNEI. V was shortened by 1 base and J by 4 bases, with 10 bases between the two germline ends. In DNA form, the CDR3 reads TGTGCCAGCAGTGAAGGAGAGATAGGCACCGGGGAGCTGTTTTTT. The encoded protein is CASSEGEIGTGELFF.

This chain connects TRBV11-2 to TRBJ2-3, with 16 bases identical to TRBD2. The CDR3 extends over 18 amino acids. CDR1 and CDR2 (germline): SGHAT, FQNNGV. V was pared by 3 bases and J by 0 bases, with 3 bases of the junction left unmatched. The CDR3 region has the DNA TGTGCCAGCAGCTTGGGACTAGCGGGGGGGACTAGCACAGATACGCAGTATTTT. Translating gives CASSLGLAGGTSTDTQYF.

The rearrangement links TRBV6-4 to TRBJ1-1; 7 bases fit TRBD1. Looked up from germline, CDR1 is MRHNA and CDR2 is SNTAGT. V shed 6 bases, J shed 5 bases, and the junction held 9 bases outside the gene matches. The length of the CDR3 is 14 residues. The CDR3 region is CASRDPGGETEAFF. The CDR3 bases are TGTGCCAGCAGGGACCCAGGGGGTGAGACTGAAGCTTTCTTT.

The chain is built from TRBV30 and TRBJ1-6; TRBD1 is a possible D gene (5 bases). Germline V gene data show CDR1 as GTSNPN and CDR2 as SVGIG (reference sequence). Trimming took 3 bases from V and 6 from J, leaving 24 bases between them. The CDR3 spans 18 residues. The CDR3 bases are TGTGCCTGGAGAAAACACCCCCTTGGTCGGGGACCTAATTCACCCCTCCACTTT. Translation gives CAWRKHPLGRGPNSPLHF.

This sequence joins TRBV29-1 and TRBJ1-1, with D unclear. Trimming took off 0 bases at V and 1 base at J, with 6 bases between the two ends. The germline V gene has CDR1 SQVTM and CDR2 ANQGSEA. CDR3 length: 13 residues. The chain's CDR3 is CSVEDVPNTEAFF. DNA for the CDR3: TGCAGCGTTGAAGATGTCCCGAACACTGAAGCTTTCTTT.

The chain recombines TRBV14 with TRBJ2-5; D gene ambiguous. This CDR3 has 17 amino acids. Trimming removed 0 bases at V and 3 bases at J, with 17 bases between. The germline CDR1 and CDR2 sequences are SGHDN and FVKESK. The CDR3 sequence: CASSQDRSGRSKETQYF. In DNA, the CDR3 is TGTGCCAGCAGCCAAGATCGGTCGGGCCGTAGTAAAGAGACCCAGTACTTC.

This chain connects TRBV5-1 to TRBJ2-6; TRBD1 matches at 9 bases. Germline-derived CDR1 and CDR2 are SGHRS and YFSETQ. The CDR3 covers 15 residues. J lost 2 bases, V lost 3 bases, and 0 bases had no gene match. The CDR3 region has the DNA TGCGCCAGCAGCTGGACAGGGGCTGGGGCCAACGTCCTGACTTTC. Its translation: CASSWTGAGANVLTF.

The chain recombines TRBV2 with TRBJ2-3; D gene unclear. V lost 3 bases and J 5 bases, leaving 3 bases between the germline ends. The CDR3 has 11 residues. Germline CDR1 SNHLY, CDR2 FYNNEI. DNA for the CDR3: TGTGCCAGCAGTGAGGGAGATACGCAGTATTTT. This sequence encodes CASSEGDTQYF.

The chain combines TRBV15 with TRBJ2-7; TRBD1 is a possible D gene (6 bases). This CDR3 is 13 amino acids long. V lost 5 bases to trimming and J lost 6 bases, with 14 bases between them. Germline values: CDR1 LNHNV, CDR2 YYDKDF (reference sequence). The CDR3 spells CATSPDRNREQYF. In DNA form, the CDR3 reads TGTGCCACCAGCCCTGACAGGAACCGCGAGCAGTACTTC. Full variable domain (missing parts from reference TRBV15 and TRBJ2-7): DAMVIQNPRYQVTQFGKPVTLSCSQTLNHNVMYWYQQKSSQAPKLLFHYYDKDFNNEADTPDNFQSRRPNTSFCFLDIRSPGLGDTAMYLCATSPDRNREQYFGPGTRLTVT.

In its sample, this clone was seen a few times. The genes are TRBV10-3 and TRBJ2-3; tentatively, D is TRBD1 (6 bases). In germline, CDR1 is ENHRY, CDR2 SYGVKD. This CDR3 has 16 residues. V shed 11 bases and J shed 0 bases, with 21 bases lying between them. The CDR3 here is CASTSGGGQSTDTQYF. The CDR3 DNA is TGTGCCTCAACCTCTGGGGGCGGACAGAGCACAGATACGCAGTATTTT.

This clone was counted only a few times. This chain uses TRBV2 with TRBJ1-1; the match to TRBD1 covers 11 bases. V was pared by 1 base and J by 3 bases, with 7 bases of the junction left unmatched. Germline CDR1 reads SNHLY; CDR2 reads FYNNEI. The CDR3 spans 17 residues. CDR3 nucleotides: TGTGCCAGCAGTGAAGTAGGGACAGGGGGTGGGTACACTGAAGCTTTCTTT. It specifies CASSEVGTGGGYTEAFF. Together with reference TRBV2 and TRBJ1-1, the CDR3 gives the full variable domain: EPEVTQTPSHQVTQMGQEVILRCVPISNHLYFYWYRQILGQKVEFLVSFYNNEISEKSEIFDDQFSVERPDGSNFTLKIRSTKLEDSAMYFCASSEVGTGGGYTEAFFGQGTRLTVV.

The rearrangement uses TRBV29-1 and TRBJ1-5, with D unclear. V shed 7 bases and J shed 1 base, with 14 bases lying between them. CDR1 is SQVTM, CDR2 ANQGSEA, per germline. The length of the CDR3 is 14 residues. For the CDR3, the DNA is TGCAGCGCAACCGAGGGATTGAGCAATCAGCCCCAGCATTTT. Translating gives CSATEGLSNQPQHF. The full variable domain, completed using reference TRBV29-1 and TRBJ1-5, is SAVISQKPSRDICQRGTSLTIQCQVDSQVTMMFWYRQQPGQSLTLIATANQGSEATYESGFVIDKFPISRPNLTFSTLTVSNMSPEDSSIYLCSATEGLSNQPQHFGDGTRLSIL.

The CDR3 here is CASSPPEVSNTEAFF. The CDR3 nucleotides are TGCGCCAGCAGCCCCCCAGAGGTCTCTAACACTGAAGCTTTCTTT. The gene calls are TRBV5-1 and TRBJ1-1; D is ambiguous. Germline V gene lookup returns CDR1 SGHRS and CDR2 YFSETQ. The CDR3 has 15 amino acids. V lost 4 bases, J lost 2 bases, and 15 bases lay in between.

V gene TRBV25-1 combines with J gene TRBJ2-3; 13 nucleotides align to TRBD2. The CDR3 covers 18 residues. The germline V gene has CDR1 MGHDK and CDR2 SYGVNS. V lost 3 bases to trimming and J lost 1 base; unmatched junction nucleotides: 7. The CDR3 DNA follows: TGTGCCAGCAGTGATCCCAAGGGACTAGCGGGGCGCACAGATACGCAGTATTTT. Its translation is CASSDPKGLAGRTDTQYF.

This rearrangement joins TRBV5-6 to TRBJ1-2; D perhaps matches TRBD1 (5 bases). The germline V gene encodes CDR1 SGHDT and CDR2 YYEEEE. With 6 bases removed from V and 5 bases from J, the gap between germline ends came to 11 bases. CDR3 length: 12 amino acids. The CDR3 coding sequence is TGTGCCAGCATGGTCTCAGGGTATGGCTACACCTTC. The encoded protein is CASMVSGYGYTF.

This clone has a handful of counts. This chain joins TRBV25-1 and TRBJ1-2; D unclear. Trimming took off 6 bases at V and 3 bases at J, with 17 bases between the two ends. Germline V gene sequence: CDR1 MGHDK, CDR2 SYGVNS. The CDR3 is made up of 15 amino acids. This CDR3 is CASSGEAENYYGYTF. CDR3 DNA sequence: TGTGCCAGCAGCGGCGAGGCAGAGAATTACTATGGCTACACCTTC.

The rearrangement joins TRBV2 to TRBJ2-1; 9 nucleotides agree with TRBD1. J was trimmed by 7 bases and V by 7 bases; bases with no gene match: 8. Germline V gene data show CDR1 as SNHLY and CDR2 as FYNNEI. The CDR3 is 14 residues long. CDR3 residues: CASKPGTGRNEQFF. Here the CDR3 DNA reads TGTGCCAGCAAGCCCGGGACAGGGAGGAATGAGCAGTTCTTC.